This TCR beta chain came from a study of blood T cell repertoires in COVID-19. About the study: Sources were T cells, B-cell-depleted T cells, or PBMCs; the material itself was cDNA or gDNA.

Germline loops: CDR1 KGHDR, CDR2 SFDVKD. V shed 4 bases, J shed 6 bases, and the junction held 7 bases outside the gene matches. The CDR3 has 15 amino acids. Using immunoSEQ multiplex PCR, the repertoire was profiled, and TCRdb retains in-frame clones only, with some absent. The repertoire includes a few hundred thousand clones, roughly 88% of them detected once, and approximately 1.5% sits in the top ten. The study assigned cohorts using participant-reported clinical history. Exposed participants encountered a COVID-19 case during the 2 weeks preceding study entry. Sequenced input: PBMCs or T cells enriched from blood (not recorded which). The sequence came from a woman under 30 who had been exposed to COVID-19. The rearrangement links TRBV24-1 to TRBJ2-2; 7 nucleotides match TRBD1. CDR3 loop: CATSEPTGFAGELFF. CDR3 DNA: TGTGCCACCAGTGAACCGACAGGGTTCGCCGGGGAGCTGTTTTTT.